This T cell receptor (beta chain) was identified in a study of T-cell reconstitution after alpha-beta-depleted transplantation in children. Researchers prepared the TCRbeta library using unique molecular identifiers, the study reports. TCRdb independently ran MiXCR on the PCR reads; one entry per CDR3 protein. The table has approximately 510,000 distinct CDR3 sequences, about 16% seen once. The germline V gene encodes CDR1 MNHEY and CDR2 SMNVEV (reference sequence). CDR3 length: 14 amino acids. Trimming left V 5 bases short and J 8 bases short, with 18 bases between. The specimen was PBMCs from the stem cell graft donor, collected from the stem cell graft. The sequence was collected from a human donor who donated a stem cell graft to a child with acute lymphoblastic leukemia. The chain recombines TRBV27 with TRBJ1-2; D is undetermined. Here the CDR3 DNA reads TGTGCCAGCAGTCCCGGGATGAGAGCTGACGGCTACACCTTC. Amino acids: CASSPGMRADGYTF.